This paragraph reports one T cell receptor beta chain. The antigen remains undetermined. This sample was included in a study of shared clonotypes between healthy human individuals. Overall study results and limits: Naive subsets, compared against memory subsets, generally had larger estimated richness values.

CDR1 is MRHNA, CDR2 SNTAGT, per germline. Trimming removed 8 bases from V and 2 bases from J; junction bases left unmatched: 12. The CDR3 runs 15 residues. TCRdb's table, derived via immunoSEQ multiplex PCR, lists solely in-frame clones and lacks some. The sample contains 550,000 to 600,000 clones, roughly 98% of which appear only once. Naive CD8 populations comprised CD45RO-negative cells positively selected for CCR7, excluding terminally differentiated effector memory CD45RA+ cells. Sequenced: naive CD8+ T cells sorted from blood. The chain recombines TRBV6-4 with TRBJ2-7; 7 nucleotides agree with TRBD2. This receptor was obtained from a man aged 25 to 40 in good health. The CDR3 loop is CASPRRAGVPYEQYF. The CDR3 nucleotides are TGTGCCAGCCCCCGTAGGGCGGGAGTCCCCTACGAGCAGTACTTC.